This TCR beta chain emerged from a study of OX40 agonist ivuxolimab in advanced cancers. The V and J ends lost 5 bases and 4 bases, in that order; junction bases with no gene match: 14. The germline gives CDR1 SGHRS, CDR2 YFSETQ. The CDR3 loop spans 17 amino acids. Profiled with immunoSEQ multiplex PCR; TCRdb holds only in-frame clones, not every one. The sample lists fewer than 90,000 clones; around 87% were seen once. This receptor was identified in an adult with an advanced solid tumor such as melanoma, head and neck, liver or kidney cancer. The chain links TRBV5-1 to TRBJ2-7, with 11 bases lining up with TRBD2. Sequencing used CD4+ or CD8+ T cells sorted from blood, obtained in a trial of the OX40 agonist ivuxolimab. The CDR3 DNA reads TGCGCCAGCAGTCCAGGGACTAGCGGCAAACTTAGATACGAGCAGTACTTC. Translating it yields CASSPGTSGKLRYEQYF.